A single sample gave rise to the 26 T cell receptor beta chains below, sequenced in a study of control samples from healthy donors and cancer patients. Using immunoSEQ multiplex PCR, the repertoire was profiled, and TCRdb retains in-frame clones only, with some absent. The data show 150,000 to 200,000 clones, 70% to 90% seen once. The specimen sequenced was blood. The receptors were sampled from a young man in good health.

J is TRBJ2-1 and V is TRBV6-6, with 13 bases matching TRBD2. The CDR3 is made up of 16 amino acids. CDR1 is MNHNY, CDR2 SVGAGI, per germline (reference sequence). V trimming: 6 bases; J trimming: 9 bases; junction bases outside the gene matches: 11. The CDR3 DNA reads as TGTGCCAGCAGCGCAACGGGGACTAGCGGGAAGGGTGAGCAGTTCTTC. Encoded protein: CASSATGTSGKGEQFF.

A word on this clone: The same CDR3 also results from other DNA sequences found in this sample. V and J are TRBV9 and TRBJ1-1, with 7 bases that match TRBD1. This CDR3 contains 14 residues. CDR1 is SGDLS, CDR2 YYNGEE, per germline. With V trimmed by 2 bases and J by 1 base, 2 bases remained unmatched. The CDR3 protein is CASSVGQQNTEAFF. The CDR3 region has the DNA TGTGCCAGCAGCGTGGGACAGCAGAACACTGAAGCTTTCTTT.

The chain joins TRBV29-1 to TRBJ2-1; 15 bases map to TRBD2. The CDR3 sequence is 15 residues long. V was clipped by 6 bases and J by 7 bases; unmatched bases: 7. Germline CDR1 and CDR2: SQVTM and ANQGSEA. DNA for the CDR3: TGCAGCGTCGGACTAGCGGGAGGGCCTGGGAATGAGCAGTTCTTC. This codes for CSVGLAGGPGNEQFF.

The chain uses TRBV18 and TRBJ1-6; 8 bases match TRBD1. V shed 2 bases and J 9 bases; nucleotides not matched to a gene: 9. The germline gives CDR1 KGHSH, CDR2 LQKENI. This CDR3 comprises 16 residues. The CDR3 DNA reads TGTGCCAGCTCACCAAGGGAGGACAGGGAGGGTTCACCCCTCCACTTT. Translating it yields CASSPREDREGSPLHF.

This chain joins TRBV9 and TRBJ2-7; 7 bases are a match to TRBD2. The germline gives CDR1 SGDLS, CDR2 YYNGEE. The CDR3 contains 18 residues. Losses at the gene ends were 4 bases for V and 7 bases for J; bases not matched to a gene: 23. CDR3 DNA sequence: TGTGCCAGCAGCCCCCATAAAGGGACTACCACCTTCCCGGGGGAGCAGTACTTC. Translating it yields CASSPHKGTTTFPGEQYF.

The table lists this clone with a count of one. This chain uses TRBV28 with TRBJ1-2, with D unclear. This CDR3 comprises 11 residues. Germline-derived CDR1 and CDR2 are MDHEN and SYDVKM. The V and J ends lost 6 bases and 4 bases respectively, with 6 bases between them. DNA for the CDR3: TGTGCCAGCAGGTCGCTCTATGGCTACACCTTC. The encoded protein is CASRSLYGYTF.

The chain couples TRBV19 to TRBJ1-4; 8 bases map to TRBD1. The CDR3 runs 17 residues. Unmatched junction bases numbered 10, after V lost 4 bases and J lost 3 bases. Germline CDR1 LNHDA, CDR2 SQIVND (reference sequence). CDR3 sequence (DNA): TGTGCCAGTAGTACGAGCAGGGGGCCAAGCTCTAATGAAAAACTGTTTTTT. Its protein is CASSTSRGPSSNEKLFF.

This clone was recorded once. The chain carries TRBV7-2 and TRBJ2-7; D possibly corresponds to TRBD2 (5 bases). V lost 1 base and J lost 2, with 15 bases in between. Germline V lookup: CDR1 SGHTA, CDR2 FQGNSA. The CDR3 extends over 16 amino acids. The CDR3 spells CASSLGPGLIPYEQYF. CDR3 in DNA: TGTGCCAGCAGCTTAGGTCCGGGGTTAATACCCTACGAGCAGTACTTC.

The chain is built from TRBV18 and TRBJ2-1; perhaps D is TRBD1 or TRBD2 (7 bases each). The CDR3 loop spans 16 amino acids. V was shortened by 3 bases and J by 0 bases, with 12 bases between the two germline ends. CDR1 is KGHSH, CDR2 LQKENI, per germline. CDR3 in amino acids: CASSPGGGPSYNEQFF. In nucleotides, the CDR3 is TGTGCCAGCTCACCGGGAGGGGGCCCCTCCTACAATGAGCAGTTCTTC.

The V gene is TRBV7-2, the J gene TRBJ1-5; D perhaps matches TRBD1 (5 bases). This CDR3 has 14 amino acids. Germline V gives CDR1 SGHTA, CDR2 FQGNSA. V dropped 1 base and J dropped 4 bases, with 8 bases sitting between them. CDR3 sequence (DNA): TGTGCCAGCAGCTTAGGGGGGATAAATCAGCCCCAGCATTTT. Translated: CASSLGGINQPQHF.

The V call is TRBV5-8, the J call TRBJ2-1, with a possible D match to TRBD2 (5 bases). V was shortened by 9 bases and J by 2 bases, with 24 bases between the two germline ends. Germline assignment: CDR1 SGHTS and CDR2 YDEGEE. The CDR3 is 17 amino acids. The CDR3 sequence is CAILSGGGGAPYNEQFF. The CDR3 DNA sequence: TGTGCCATTTTATCAGGAGGCGGAGGAGCGCCCTACAATGAGCAGTTCTTC.

The CDR3 spells CASSLASLGSYEQYF. In DNA form, the CDR3 reads TGTGCCAGCAGTTTAGCTAGCCTCGGCTCCTACGAGCAGTACTTC. The genes are TRBV27 and TRBJ2-7; D might be TRBD2 (5 bases). Trimming removed 2 bases from V and 0 bases from J, with 11 bases in between. This CDR3 comprises 15 residues. Looked up from germline, CDR1 is MNHEY and CDR2 is SMNVEV (reference sequence).

The V and J genes are TRBV3-1 (or the pseudogene TRBV3-2) and TRBJ2-1; possibly TRBD1 for D (5 bases). Germline CDR1 is LGHDT and CDR2 is YNNKEL (reference sequence). Trimming removed 4 bases from V and 5 bases from J, with 21 bases in between. This CDR3 has 17 residues. CDR3 amino acids: CASSPTGNPKVDNEQFF. In DNA form, the CDR3 reads TGTGCCAGCAGCCCCACAGGCAACCCCAAAGTTGACAATGAGCAGTTCTTC.

This chain connects TRBV7-6 to TRBJ1-4, with D uncertain. V lost 5 bases, J lost 4 bases, and 14 bases lay in between. Per germline, CDR1 SGHVS and CDR2 FNYEAQ. This CDR3 is 15 amino acids long. CDR3 sequence reads: CASSLSKSLNEKLFF. Written as DNA, the CDR3 is TGTGCCAGCAGCCTATCAAAAAGTCTTAATGAAAAACTGTTTTTT.

This clone is a singleton in its sample. Within the sample, other DNA sequences also encode this same CDR3. The chain couples TRBV5-1 to TRBJ2-1; TRBD1 is a possible D gene (6 bases). Per the germline V gene, CDR1 is SGHRS and CDR2 is YFSETQ. Trimming stripped 0 bases from V and 2 bases from J, with 9 bases between. The CDR3 is 15 amino acids. The CDR3 protein is CASSLAPGAYNEQFF. Written as DNA, the CDR3 is TGCGCCAGCAGCTTGGCGCCAGGGGCCTACAATGAGCAGTTCTTC.

The V and J genes are TRBV19 and TRBJ2-1; TRBD2 matches at 11 bases. The CDR3 extends over 19 amino acids. With 6 bases clipped from V and 0 bases from J, the junction kept 13 bases outside the gene matches. The germline CDR1 and CDR2 sequences are LNHDA and SQIVND (reference sequence). The DNA for the CDR3 is TGTGCCAGTAGCCTAAGACTAGCGGGAAGACAAAGCTCCTACAATGAGCAGTTCTTC. Translated: CASSLRLAGRQSSYNEQFF.

This chain joins TRBV15 and TRBJ2-1; a weak D match, TRBD1 (5 bases). Germline V gene lookup returns CDR1 LNHNV and CDR2 YYDKDF (reference sequence). CDR3 length equals 13 residues. Trimming stripped 7 bases from V and 7 bases from J, with 14 bases between. The CDR3 DNA sequence: TGTGCCACCACTTCAGGGCGGCTTAATGAGCAGTTCTTC. Translating it yields CATTSGRLNEQFF.

The chain couples TRBV7-9 to TRBJ2-7; either TRBD1 or TRBD2 may fit D (6 bases each). The V and J ends lost 1 base and 5 bases respectively, with 15 bases between them. The germline V gene encodes CDR1 SEHNR and CDR2 FQNEAQ (reference sequence). This CDR3 contains 15 residues. The chain's CDR3 is CASSLVLGGNHEQYF. As DNA, the CDR3 is TGTGCCAGCAGCTTAGTCCTAGGGGGGAACCACGAGCAGTACTTC.

The J gene is TRBJ1-1, the V gene TRBV7-9, with a possible D match to TRBD1 (6 bases). Germline CDR1 and CDR2: SEHNR and FQNEAQ (reference sequence). The V gene lost 1 base and the J gene lost 0 bases, with 18 bases spanning the gap. The CDR3 consists of 18 residues. The CDR3 loop reads CASSLGRGSGAMNTEAFF. The CDR3 nucleotides are TGTGCCAGCAGCTTAGGAAGGGGGTCAGGGGCGATGAACACTGAAGCTTTCTTT. The full variable domain, completed using reference TRBV7-9 and TRBJ1-1, is DTGVSQNPRHKITKRGQNVTFRCDPISEHNRLYWYRQTLGQGPEFLTYFQNEAQLEKSRLLSDRFSAERPKGSFSTLEIQRTEQGDSAMYLCASSLGRGSGAMNTEAFFGQGTRLTVV.

V and J are TRBV7-9 and TRBJ1-4; D gene ambiguous. The CDR3 totals 14 residues. The ends were cut back, 7 bases at V and 2 bases at J, with 11 bases in the middle. CDR1 is SEHNR and CDR2 is FQNEAQ in the germline V gene (reference sequence). The CDR3 sequence is CASTPGMTNEKLFF. CDR3 DNA sequence: TGTGCCAGCACCCCGGGCATGACTAATGAAAAACTGTTTTTT. Full variable domain (remainder filled in from reference TRBV7-9 and TRBJ1-4): DTGVSQNPRHKITKRGQNVTFRCDPISEHNRLYWYRQTLGQGPEFLTYFQNEAQLEKSRLLSDRFSAERPKGSFSTLEIQRTEQGDSAMYLCASTPGMTNEKLFFGSGTQLSVL.

This chain uses TRBV6-5 with TRBJ1-1; D is ambiguous. Germline values: CDR1 MNHEY, CDR2 SVGAGI. The CDR3 loop spans 14 amino acids. Trimming cost V 8 bases and J 4 bases, with 17 bases left between them. CDR3 amino acids: CASEAVYDGTEAFF. CDR3 in DNA: TGTGCCAGCGAAGCGGTTTATGATGGCACTGAAGCTTTCTTT.

The CDR3: CASSRTGTSGTSYAYEQYF. CDR3 DNA: TGTGCCAGCAGTCGAACCGGGACTAGCGGGACGAGCTACGCCTACGAGCAGTACTTC. This rearrangement joins TRBV14 to TRBJ2-7, with TRBD2 matching over 13 bases. The V gene's germline CDR1 is SGHDN and CDR2 FVKESK. Unmatched junction bases numbered 16, after V lost 6 bases and J lost 2 bases. This CDR3 comprises 19 residues.

This rearrangement joins TRBV24-1 to TRBJ2-7; TRBD1 aligns across 12 bases. The germline V gene encodes CDR1 KGHDR and CDR2 SFDVKD. V shed 4 bases, J shed 6 bases, and the junction held 3 bases outside the gene matches. This CDR3 has 14 amino acids. Written as DNA, the CDR3 is TGTGCCACCAGTGACAGGGGACAGGGGGCCGAGCAGTACTTC. This gives the protein CATSDRGQGAEQYF.

V gene TRBV10-3 combines with J gene TRBJ1-1; 9 bases match TRBD1. CDR1 is ENHRY, CDR2 SYGVKD, per germline. The CDR3 is 13 amino acids. V gave up 10 bases and J gave up 7 bases; unmatched junction bases: 10. CDR3 residues: CATTGTGMGEAFF. Here the CDR3 DNA reads TGTGCCACAACCGGGACAGGGATGGGTGAAGCTTTCTTT.

V gene TRBV18 combines with J gene TRBJ2-5; D is perhaps TRBD2 (5 bases). The CDR3 has 13 amino acids. Trimming removed 6 bases from V and 5 bases from J, with 13 bases in between. CDR1 is KGHSH, CDR2 LQKENI, per germline. The CDR3 here is CASSPGQRETQYF. The CDR3 nucleotides read TGTGCCAGCTCCCCGGGCCAGCGGGAGACCCAGTACTTC. The complete variable domain, with remaining parts taken from reference TRBV18 and TRBJ2-5, reads NAGVMQNPRHLVRRRGQEARLRCSPMKGHSHVYWYRQLPEEGLKFMVYLQKENIIDESGMPKERFSAEFPKEGPSILRIQQVVRGDSAAYFCASSPGQRETQYFGPGTRLLVL.

This chain's CDR3 is CASSLRRGGILSTDTQYF. The CDR3 DNA follows: TGTGCCAGCAGTTTAAGGCGGGGGGGGATACTAAGCACAGATACGCAGTATTTT. V usage is TRBV27 and J usage is TRBJ2-3, with TRBD2 identical over 9 bases. J gave up 0 bases and V 2 bases, and 9 bases lay outside the gene matches. The CDR3 is made up of 18 amino acids. CDR1 is MNHEY, CDR2 SMNVEV, per germline (reference sequence).